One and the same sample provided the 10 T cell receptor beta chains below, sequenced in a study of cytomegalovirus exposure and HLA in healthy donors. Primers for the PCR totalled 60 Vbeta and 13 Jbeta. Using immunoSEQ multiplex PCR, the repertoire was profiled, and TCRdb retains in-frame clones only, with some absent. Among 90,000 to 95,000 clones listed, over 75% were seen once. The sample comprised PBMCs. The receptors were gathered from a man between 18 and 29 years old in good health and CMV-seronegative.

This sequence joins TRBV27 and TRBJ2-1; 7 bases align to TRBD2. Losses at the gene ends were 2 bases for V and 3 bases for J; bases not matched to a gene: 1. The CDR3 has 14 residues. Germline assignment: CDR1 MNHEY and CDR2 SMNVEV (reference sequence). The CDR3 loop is CASSLGGGYNEQFF. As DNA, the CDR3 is TGTGCCAGCAGTTTAGGGGGGGGCTACAATGAGCAGTTCTTC.

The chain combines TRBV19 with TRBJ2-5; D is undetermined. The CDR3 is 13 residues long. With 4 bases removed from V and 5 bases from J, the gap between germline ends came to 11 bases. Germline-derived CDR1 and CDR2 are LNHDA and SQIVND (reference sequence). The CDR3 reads CASSKSVLETQYF. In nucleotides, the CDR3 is TGTGCCAGTAGTAAGTCAGTTCTGGAGACCCAGTACTTC.

CDR3: CASSQDTQGYQPQHF. CDR3 DNA: TGTGCCAGCAGCCAAGATACCCAGGGTTATCAGCCCCAGCATTTT. This chain connects TRBV4-2 to TRBJ1-5; maybe TRBD1 (5 bases). In germline, CDR1 is LGHNA, CDR2 YNFKEQ. This CDR3 has 15 residues. Trimming took 0 bases from V and 5 from J, leaving 11 bases between them.

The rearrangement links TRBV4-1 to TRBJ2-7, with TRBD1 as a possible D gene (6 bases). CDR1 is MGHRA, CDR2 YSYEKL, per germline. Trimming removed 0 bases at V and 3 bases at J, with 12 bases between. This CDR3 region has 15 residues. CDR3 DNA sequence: TGCGCCAGCAGCCAAGATGCAGGACAGCACTACGAGCAGTACTTC. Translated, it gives CASSQDAGQHYEQYF.

CDR3 nucleotide sequence: TGTGCCAGCCTACCGACAGGGTCGGATACGCAGTATTTT. It encodes CASLPTGSDTQYF. J is TRBJ2-3 and V is TRBV6-6; TRBD1 aligns across 7 bases. The CDR3 runs 13 residues. The ends lost 8 bases at V and 6 bases at J; junction bases unmatched: 8. The germline V gene encodes CDR1 MNHNY and CDR2 SVGAGI (reference sequence).

The CDR3 spells CASSELGGGQTKYEQYF. DNA of the CDR3: TGTGCCAGCAGTGAACTAGGGGGGGGGCAGACCAAATACGAGCAGTACTTC. The rearrangement uses TRBV25-1 and TRBJ2-7, with D perhaps matching TRBD2 (7 bases). Germline values: CDR1 MGHDK, CDR2 SYGVNS. The CDR3 covers 17 residues. Trimming pared 2 bases from V and 4 bases from J, leaving 21 bases between.

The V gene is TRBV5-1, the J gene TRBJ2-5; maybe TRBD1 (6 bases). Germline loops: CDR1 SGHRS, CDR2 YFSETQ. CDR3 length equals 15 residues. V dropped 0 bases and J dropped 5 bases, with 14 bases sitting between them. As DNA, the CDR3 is TGCGCCAGCAGCTTGGCTGTGGGGGCGGTGGAGACCCAGTACTTC. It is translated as CASSLAVGAVETQYF.

Here the CDR3 reads CASSKWGGAPFYEQYF. The CDR3 DNA follows: TGTGCCAGCAGCAAATGGGGGGGGGCCCCCTTCTACGAGCAGTACTTC. The genes are TRBV21-1 and TRBJ2-7; TRBD2 reflects the table's D call only, with no check against the DNA. TRBV21-1 is classified as a pseudogene. The CDR3 consists of 16 residues.

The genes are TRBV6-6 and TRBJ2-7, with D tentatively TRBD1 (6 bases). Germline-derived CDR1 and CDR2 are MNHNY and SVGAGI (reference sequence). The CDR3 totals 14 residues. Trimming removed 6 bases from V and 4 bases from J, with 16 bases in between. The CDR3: CASRGRDTTYEQYF. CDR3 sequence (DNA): TGTGCCAGCAGGGGCCGGGACACTACGTACGAGCAGTACTTC.

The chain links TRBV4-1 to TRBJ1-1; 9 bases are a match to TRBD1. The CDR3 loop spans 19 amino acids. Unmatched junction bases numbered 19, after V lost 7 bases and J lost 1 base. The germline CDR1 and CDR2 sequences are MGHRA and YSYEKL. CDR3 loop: CASTPIGLRDRVPNTEAFF. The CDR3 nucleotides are TGCGCCAGCACCCCGATCGGACTCCGGGACAGGGTCCCGAACACTGAAGCTTTCTTT.